This T cell receptor beta chain is drawn from a study of blood T cells in healthy people across ages. Study conclusions and caveats: Higher diversity and more naive CD4+ cells were features of long-lived donors, compared to aged donors.

The CDR3 is 12 amino acids. Trimming cost V 8 bases and J 6 bases, with 11 bases left between them. In germline, CDR1 is MNHEY, CDR2 SVGAGI. In regard to this clonotype: Its specificity is not known.

Donation came from healthy Caucasian individuals in Russia who were aged 6 to 90. Isolated PBMCs totaled at least 6.5 million in each sample. Extraction yielded at least 5 micrograms of total RNA per sample. Using a J-beta primer mix together with a sample-barcoded 5' primer, a second PCR was run for roughly 6 to 12 cycles. TCRdb reprocessed the 5' RACE reads with MiXCR, giving one entry per CDR3 protein. The sample yields 850,000 to 1,300,000 distinct CDR3 sequences, around 45% seen once. The V gene is TRBV6-5, the J gene TRBJ2-1, with D possibly TRBD1 on 6 matching bases. This TCR came from a woman aged 55-70 years in good health. Material: blood. In DNA form, the CDR3 reads TGTGCCAGCGGGGAGACAGGCAATGAGCAGTTCTTC. Translating gives CASGETGNEQFF.